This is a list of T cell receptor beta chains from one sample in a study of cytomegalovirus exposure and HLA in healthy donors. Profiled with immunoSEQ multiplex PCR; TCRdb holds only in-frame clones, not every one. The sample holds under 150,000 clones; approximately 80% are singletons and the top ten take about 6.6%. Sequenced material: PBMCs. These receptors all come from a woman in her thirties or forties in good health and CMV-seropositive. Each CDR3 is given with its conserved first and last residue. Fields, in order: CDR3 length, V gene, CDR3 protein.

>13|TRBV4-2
CASSQDLANVLTF
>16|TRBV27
CASSFSRGRVYNEQFF
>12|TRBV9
CASSVVLDTQYF
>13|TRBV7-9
CASSGRVGEKLFF
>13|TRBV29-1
CSATGQNGVRTFF
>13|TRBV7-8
CASSLLRNQPQHF
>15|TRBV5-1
CASSLAEWRAGELFF
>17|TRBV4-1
CASSQDPGGRGRYEQYF
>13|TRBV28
CASSLLRADTQYF
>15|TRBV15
CATSRDGLVTDTQYF
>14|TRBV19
CASSKGQLTETQYF
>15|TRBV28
CASSLGGTGRNEQFF
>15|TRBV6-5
CASSWGLGVGDTQYF
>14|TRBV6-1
CASRGRGENQPQHF
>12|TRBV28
CASSLGGYEQYF
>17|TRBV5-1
CASSLAGLAGGKETQYF
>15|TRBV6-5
CASSYGAPDTYEQYF
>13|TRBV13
CASSRLAGDEQFF
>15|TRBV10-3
CAITPGQGASTEAFF
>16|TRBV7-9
CASSLTLSGSYNEQFF
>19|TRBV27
CASSLRPLLLAGVHFEQFF
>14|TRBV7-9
CASSRWDREETQYF
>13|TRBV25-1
CASSEGAYYGYTF
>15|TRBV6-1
CASSEDSGPGNTQYF
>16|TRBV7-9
CASSSSGGLSYNEQFF
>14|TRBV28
CASSGGGASFSQYF
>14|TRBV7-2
CASSFSLDTGELFF
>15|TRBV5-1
CASSLSARMNTEAFF
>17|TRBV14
CASSQEPGLAGHNEQFF
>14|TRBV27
CASSSLGQGTEAFF
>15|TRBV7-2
CASSLSPGGSYEQYF
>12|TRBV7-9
CSSSLDAGGYTF
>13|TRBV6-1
CASSRGLGEKLFF
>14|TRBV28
CASSYGTSRYTQYF
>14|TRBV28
CASSLGRDNQPQHF
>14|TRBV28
CASSLYGGNEKLFF
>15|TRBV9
CATSTKVPTGNEQFF
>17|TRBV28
CASSKIVQTAYNSPLHF
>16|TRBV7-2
CASSPRQQGARNEQFF
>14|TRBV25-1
CASSETQGDTEAFF
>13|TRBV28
CASSFGTGRGYTF
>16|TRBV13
CASSPVGRSDTGELFF
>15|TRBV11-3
CASSSGQGPQDEQYF
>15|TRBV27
CASSSAAAPNTEAFF
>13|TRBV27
CASSWTGNQPQHF
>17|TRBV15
CATSRDLVQGSTDTQYF
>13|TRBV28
CASSRGDSYEQYF
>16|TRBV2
CASSRPGGRGNQPQHF
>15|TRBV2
CASSDSGTSTDTQYF
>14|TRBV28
CASSLRDRGNEQFF
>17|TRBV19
CASKASGGYGSYNEQFF
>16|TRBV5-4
CASSTGTSGRSDTQYF
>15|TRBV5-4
CASSLRQGQSYEQYF
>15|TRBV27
CASGSLAGGSYEQYF
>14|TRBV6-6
CASSYSRGGTEAFF
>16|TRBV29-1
CSVEAEGGVVGYEQYF
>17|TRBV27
CASSSASGGHIYNEQFF
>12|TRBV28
CASTGGSEKLFF
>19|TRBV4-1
CASSLGRYSGRGSYNEQFF